The clone carrying this T cell receptor beta chain appeared many times. Repertoires were generated with immunoSEQ multiplex PCR, while TCRdb's copy carries only in-frame clones and drops some. This repertoire holds 23,000 or so clones, and none appear only once. The length of the CDR3 is 13 residues. J was trimmed by 3 bases and V by 7 bases; bases with no gene match: 4. Per the germline V gene, CDR1 is SNHLY and CDR2 is FYNNEI. These data belong to a study of T cells after posttransplantation cyclophosphamide. Treatment was busulfan-fludarabine conditioning, a marrow graft, and cyclophosphamide on days +3 and +4.

The material was PBMCs, obtained after allogeneic stem cell transplant with posttransplant cyclophosphamide. The sequence came from a male patient younger than 30 who received an allogeneic stem cell transplant from a related donor, was CMV-positive, and had no GVHD. A subset of T cells may come from the graft donor. J is TRBJ2-7 and V is TRBV2; the match to TRBD1 covers 9 bases. The CDR3 bases are TGTGCCAGCACCGGGGACAGGGACTACGAGCAGTACTTC. It yields the protein CASTGDRDYEQYF.